This T cell receptor beta chain was observed in a study of T cell responses to AZD1222 COVID-19 vaccine. Findings and caveats of the study: Clonal diversity was possibly underestimated, and white British individuals and females predominated among donors. No repertoire was sampled before or during the peak T cell response, only after it.

Using immunoSEQ multiplex PCR, the repertoire was profiled, and TCRdb retains in-frame clones only, with some absent. The table records about 57,000 clones, about 85% of them present only once. Trimming cost V 1 base and J 5 bases, with 23 bases left between them. The CDR3 extends over 18 amino acids. From germline, CDR1 is SEHNR and CDR2 FQNEAQ (reference sequence). About this clone: The antigen remains unidentified.

The material sequenced was peripheral blood, taken on day 0 of AZD1222 vaccination. The genes are TRBV7-9 and TRBJ1-2; D not resolved. This receptor was taken from an adult in good health. DNA for the CDR3: TGTGCCAGCAGCTTAGGGTCCCCGACGCTCCCGTCGAGTTATGGCTACACCTTC. Its protein is CASSLGSPTLPSSYGYTF.